The sequence of this T cell receptor beta chain was determined in a study of cytomegalovirus exposure and HLA in healthy donors. Study-level results: Sequencing depth across donors, presence/absence analyses assumed, was roughly uniform. Later genetic work tied a missense DCLRE1C variant to beta-chain V and J trimming. TCR beta V segments were, for the most part, productive about 87% or about 30% of the time in an earlier analysis.

PCR amplification relied on 60 Vbeta primers (plus 13 Jbeta primers). Using immunoSEQ multiplex PCR, the repertoire was profiled, and TCRdb retains in-frame clones only, with some absent. The sample has 150,000 to 200,000 clones, roughly 73% seen once. Each donor was nominally healthy when sampled (though unrecorded immune exposures were likely). Germline assignment: CDR1 SGHVS and CDR2 FQNEAQ. CDR3 length equals 13 residues. The V and J ends lost 0 bases and 4 bases respectively, with 5 bases between them. For this clone: Its antigen is unidentified.

The specimen was PBMCs. This clonotype originated in a male donor in good health and CMV-seronegative. This rearrangement joins TRBV7-8 to TRBJ2-3, with D unclear. CDR3 in amino acids: CASSLAPADTQYF. In nucleotides, the CDR3 is TGTGCCAGCAGCTTAGCCCCAGCAGATACGCAGTATTTT.